This TCR beta chain was sequenced in a study of response to subunit inactivated influenza vaccine. This clonotype has just a few counts. TCRdb called the RT-PCR reads again in MiXCR, with one record for every CDR3 protein. The sample carries 550,000 to 800,000 distinct CDR3 sequences, 15% to 17% recorded once. V shed 3 bases and J shed 5 bases, with 18 bases lying between them. The CDR3 runs to 15 residues. The germline CDR1 and CDR2 sequences are SGHRS and YFSETQ. The chain carries TRBV5-1 and TRBJ2-7; possible D gene TRBD2, 6 bases. The clonotype originates from a man aged 45 to 65 who received an inactivated influenza vaccine. This material consisted of PBMCs from blood, taken less than 13 days after vaccination. CDR3 coding DNA: TGCGCCAGCAGCTGGGGTCCAGGAGGACTAAACGAGCAGTACTTC. Translated, it gives CASSWGPGGLNEQYF.